This TCR beta chain was retrieved from a study of blood T cell repertoires in COVID-19. Using immunoSEQ multiplex PCR, the repertoire was profiled, and TCRdb retains in-frame clones only, with some absent. The table shows about 260,000 clones, with about 89% occurring only once. The CDR3 is 14 amino acids. Germline V CDR1 and CDR2: SGHVS, FNYEAQ. Trimming took off 0 bases at V and 3 bases at J, with 6 bases between the two ends. This clone was counted a few times. The sequence was obtained from a woman aged 40-49 years who had recovered from COVID-19. The source material was peripheral blood. The chain links TRBV7-6 to TRBJ1-5, with a weak D call TRBD1 (5 bases). CDR3: CASSLAGDNQPQHF. The CDR3 DNA follows: TGTGCCAGCAGCTTAGCAGGGGACAATCAGCCCCAGCATTTT.